This T cell receptor (beta chain) is drawn from a study of CD8 T cells in Susac syndrome. About the study: There were about six sequenced Susac syndrome patients with active disease and roughly 8 in remission.

CDR1 and CDR2 from the germline V gene are MNHEY and SVGAGI. Deletions cut 2 bases from V and 2 bases from J, with 18 bases between. The CDR3 is 17 amino acids. TCR beta sequencing covered blood CD8+ and CD4+ T cells. It was with random hexamers that 0.5 to 1 ug RNA was reverse transcribed. immunoSEQ multiplex PCR amplified TCR beta CDR3 across 54 Vbeta, 13 Jbeta. Using its own MiXCR run on the immunoSEQ multiplex PCR reads, TCRdb lists one record per CDR3 protein. The sample consists of roughly 200,000 distinct CDR3 sequences, roughly nine tenths of them appearing once. The table lists this clonotype with a count of one.

Input material: CD4+ T cells from PBMCs. The J gene is TRBJ2-5, the V gene TRBV6-5; D gene unclear. This sequence was found in a human donor with Susac syndrome. The CDR3 region has the DNA TGTGCCAGCAGTTACCCCAACGAGCAGAGAAGTCAAGAGACCCAGTACTTC. Amino acid sequence: CASSYPNEQRSQETQYF.